This paragraph reports one TCR beta chain. The antigen remains unidentified. Clones were sequenced by immunoSEQ multiplex PCR, and TCRdb holds only the in-frame ones, with some missing. This table has about 680,000 clones, about 91% appearing once. CDR3 length: 15 residues. The V and J ends lost 5 bases and 4 bases, in that order; junction bases with no gene match: 3. CDR1 SGHTS and CDR2 YDEGEE come from the germline V gene. The data were taken from a study of shared clonotypes between healthy human individuals. On the study more broadly: Each donor's CD8 memory used one plate, CD8 naive two, each CD4 subset three.

Naive CD8 cells comprised CD45RO-negative, CCR7-positively selected cells, excluding terminally differentiated effector memory CD45RA+ cells. Study-wide findings and caveats: Shared across a few donors were roughly 5% of the naive CD4 clonotypes. Lower generation probabilities were found for non-shared clonotypes than for those shared by all four donors.

This receptor was obtained from a man aged 25 to 40 in good health. The V gene is TRBV5-8, the J gene TRBJ2-3, with 14 bases matching TRBD2. Material: naive CD8+ T cells sorted from blood. The CDR3 DNA is TGTGCCAGCAGGGGGACTAGCGGGAGTGCAGATACGCAGTATTTT. It codes for CASRGTSGSADTQYF. The full variable domain, rest sourced from reference TRBV5-8 and TRBJ2-3, is EAGVTQSPTHLIKTRGQQATLRCSPISGHTSVYWYQQALGLGLQFLLWYDEGEERNRGNFPPRFSGRQFPNYSSELNVNALELEDSALYLCASRGTSGSADTQYFGPGTRLTVL.